The 10 T cell receptor beta chains below come from one sample, sequenced in a study of CD8+ T cells in alopecia areata. TCR sequencing used cDNA made by reverse transcription of extracted RNA. Repertoires were generated with immunoSEQ multiplex PCR, while TCRdb's copy carries only in-frame clones and drops some. The data show thousands of clones, with 55% to 70% seen just once and over 15% held by the top ten. From alopecia areata patients, lesional scalp punch biopsies and peripheral blood were collected. This specimen consisted of skin, obtained at week 0. These receptors all stem from a human donor with alopecia areata.

This clone showed up just once. In DNA form, the CDR3 reads TGTGCCAGCTCACGTTCGGCGGATCAGATTGAGACCCAGTACTTC. As protein: CASSRSADQIETQYF. V is TRBV18 and J is TRBJ2-5, with D uncertain. From germline, CDR1 is KGHSH and CDR2 LQKENI. The CDR3 totals 15 residues. V gave up 4 bases and J gave up 5 bases, with 17 bases separating them.

CDR3 in amino acids: CASSLSGGPYNEQFF. In nucleotides, the CDR3 is TGTGCCAGCAGTTTATCAGGGGGACCTTACAATGAGCAGTTCTTC. V gene TRBV27 combines with J gene TRBJ2-1; D might be TRBD1 (6 bases). There are 15 residues in the CDR3. V was pared by 0 bases and J by 4 bases, with 10 bases between. Per germline, CDR1 MNHEY and CDR2 SMNVEV (reference sequence).

The rearrangement links TRBV29-1 to TRBJ2-3; D gene uncertain. Germline V gene lookup returns CDR1 SQVTM and CDR2 ANQGSEA. V shed 6 bases and J shed 0 bases, with 16 bases lying between them. The CDR3 runs to 15 residues. CDR3 amino acids: CSVRNALSSTDTQYF. CDR3 DNA: TGCAGCGTCCGGAACGCCCTATCGAGCACAGATACGCAGTATTTT.

The sample holds a few counts of this clone. The rearrangement joins TRBV6-5 to TRBJ1-1; weak D call: TRBD1 (6 bases). The CDR3 consists of 15 residues. From germline, CDR1 is MNHEY and CDR2 SVGAGI. The V gene lost 3 bases and the J gene lost 1 base, with 12 bases spanning the gap. The CDR3 here is CASSYDRKANTEAFF. The CDR3, as DNA: TGTGCCAGCAGTTATGACAGGAAGGCGAACACTGAAGCTTTCTTT.

The chain employs TRBV7-9 and TRBJ1-4; D gene uncertain. V dropped 1 base and J dropped 6 bases, with 15 bases sitting between them. The germline CDR1 and CDR2 sequences are SEHNR and FQNEAQ (reference sequence). The CDR3 sequence is 16 residues long. The CDR3 reads CASSLGGPVFDEKLFF. In DNA, the CDR3 is TGTGCCAGCAGCTTAGGAGGGCCAGTCTTCGATGAAAAACTGTTTTTT.

This clone was seen a handful of times. J is TRBJ2-7 and V is TRBV7-2, with 12 bases that match TRBD2. Germline CDR1 and CDR2: SGHTA and FQGNSA. CDR3 length equals 14 residues. V trimming: 4 bases; J trimming: 3 bases; junction bases outside the gene matches: 1. DNA for the CDR3: TGTGCCAGCAGCTGGACTAGCGGGGACTACGAGCAGTACTTC. Translating gives CASSWTSGDYEQYF.

The CDR3 DNA reads TGTGCCAGCAGCTCAGGGGGCGCGGGGGGCTACACCTTC. Encoded protein: CASSSGGAGGYTF. V is TRBV11-2 and J is TRBJ1-2; 8 bases match TRBD1. The CDR3 contains 13 residues. Germline CDR1 is SGHAT and CDR2 is FQNNGV. J lost 8 bases, V lost 4 bases, and 6 bases had no gene match. The full variable domain, its missing parts supplied by reference TRBV11-2 and TRBJ1-2, is EAGVAQSPRYKIIEKRQSVAFWCNPISGHATLYWYQQILGQGPKLLIQFQNNGVVDDSQLPKDRFSAERLKGVDSTLKIQPAKLEDSAVYLCASSSGGAGGYTFGSGTRLTVV.

J is TRBJ1-4 and V is TRBV19; D perhaps matches TRBD1 (5 bases). The V gene lost 10 bases and the J gene lost 5 bases, with 17 bases spanning the gap. The germline V gene has CDR1 LNHDA and CDR2 SQIVND (reference sequence). The CDR3 consists of 14 residues. In nucleotides, the CDR3 is TGTGCCACTACTCTCGGGACTCTGAATGAAAAACTGTTTTTT. Protein product: CATTLGTLNEKLFF. The whole variable domain, remainder taken from reference TRBV19 and TRBJ1-4, is DGGITQSPKYLFRKEGQNVTLSCEQNLNHDAMYWYRQDPGQGLRLIYYSQIVNDFQKGDIAEGYSVSREKKESFPLTVTSAQKNPTAFYLCATTLGTLNEKLFFGSGTQLSVL.

This clone turned up a few times. J is TRBJ2-7 and V is TRBV7-2, with 11 positions matching TRBD2. V shed 3 bases and J 6 bases; nucleotides not matched to a gene: 16. The CDR3 extends over 18 amino acids. Germline CDR1 is SGHTA and CDR2 is FQGNSA. The CDR3 nucleotides are TGTGCCAGCAGCTTTAGCCTCCGAATAGCGGGGGGGCAATTCGAGCAGTACTTC. Its protein is CASSFSLRIAGGQFEQYF. The whole variable domain, remainder taken from reference TRBV7-2 and TRBJ2-7, is GAGVSQSPSNKVTEKGKDVELRCDPISGHTALYWYRQSLGQGLEFLIYFQGNSAPDKSGLPSDRFSAERTGGSVSTLTIQRTQQEDSAVYLCASSFSLRIAGGQFEQYFGPGTRLTVT.

J is TRBJ2-7 and V is TRBV5-1; D gene ambiguous. Trimming pared 1 base from V and 0 bases from J, leaving 8 bases between. CDR1 and CDR2 from the germline V gene are SGHRS and YFSETQ. CDR3 length equals 14 residues. DNA of the CDR3: TGCGCCAGCAGCTTGACGGACCTCTCCTACGAGCAGTACTTC. Protein sequence: CASSLTDLSYEQYF.